This passage covers 21 T cell receptor beta chains from one sample sequenced in a study of blood T cell repertoires in COVID-19. The method was immunoSEQ multiplex PCR; TCRdb's version includes in-frame clones alone and lacks a portion of them. Altogether fewer than 50,000 clones are present, approximately 70% being singletons, with the ten largest covering around 60%. The sequenced material came from peripheral blood. The receptors come from an elderly man with acute or convalescent COVID-19.

This chain links TRBV28 with TRBJ2-3; TRBD2 matches 15 bases. Germline V gives CDR1 MDHEN, CDR2 SYDVKM. V trimming: 5 bases; J trimming: 1 base; junction bases outside the gene matches: 10. The CDR3 extends over 19 amino acids. CDR3 protein: CASSAPGLAGGTGTDTQYF. CDR3 DNA sequence: TGTGCCAGCAGTGCTCCGGGACTAGCGGGAGGTACGGGCACAGATACGCAGTATTTT.

The CDR3 nucleotides read TGTGCCAGCAGCGTAGCTTCGGCGGGGGCCTACAATGAGCAGTTCTTC. Translating it yields CASSVASAGAYNEQFF. The chain couples TRBV9 to TRBJ2-1; 7 positions match TRBD2. The germline gives CDR1 SGDLS, CDR2 YYNGEE. The ends lost 0 bases at V and 2 bases at J; junction bases unmatched: 5. The CDR3 consists of 16 residues.

This chain connects TRBV21-1 to TRBJ2-5; TRBD2 is taken as the D call from the table, unchecked against the DNA. TRBV21-1 is deemed a pseudogene. The CDR3 sequence is 14 residues long. CDR3 DNA sequence: TGTGCCAGCAGCAAACTGGGGTCGGGGGAGACCCAGTACTTC. Protein: CASSKLGSGETQYF.

This clone was recorded once. The gene calls are TRBV28 and TRBJ2-7, with 8 bases identical to TRBD1. The length of the CDR3 is 14 residues. Germline values: CDR1 MDHEN, CDR2 SYDVKM. The J segment lost 2 bases and the V segment lost 6 bases, leaving 6 bases of the junction unmatched. This CDR3 reads CASRITGGPYEQYF. The CDR3, as DNA: TGTGCCAGCAGAATAACAGGGGGTCCCTACGAGCAGTACTTC.

CDR3 protein: CATSRARGGYEQFF. CDR3 coding DNA: TGTGCCACCAGCAGAGCAAGGGGGGGGTATGAGCAGTTCTTC. The chain links TRBV15 to TRBJ2-1, with a possible D match to TRBD2 (7 bases). Per the germline V gene, CDR1 is LNHNV and CDR2 is YYDKDF (reference sequence). CDR3 length equals 14 residues. V was trimmed by 1 base and J by 8 bases, leaving 12 bases between them.

The gene calls are TRBV28 and TRBJ2-3; D unresolved. Germline V gives CDR1 MDHEN, CDR2 SYDVKM. The CDR3 runs 14 residues. Between the trimmed V and J ends, which lost 6 bases and 4 bases, there was a span of 14 bases. The CDR3 sequence is CASSPQVGPDTQYF. DNA for the CDR3: TGTGCCAGCAGCCCCCAGGTGGGTCCAGATACGCAGTATTTT.

This chain joins TRBV5-5 and TRBJ1-5; D is unclear. This CDR3 comprises 15 residues. Trimming took 1 base from V and 4 from J, leaving 12 bases between them. Germline assignment: CDR1 SGHKS and CDR2 YYEKEE (reference sequence). CDR3 DNA sequence: TGTGCCAGCAGCTTGACAACAGTCCCTAATCAGCCCCAGCATTTT. It translates to CASSLTTVPNQPQHF.

This rearrangement joins TRBV2 to TRBJ1-5; D is possibly TRBD1 (5 bases). Germline V gene data show CDR1 as SNHLY and CDR2 as FYNNEI. V gave up 6 bases and J gave up 5 bases, with 17 bases separating them. This CDR3 has 15 amino acids. This chain's CDR3 is CASRGGWSSDQPQHF. The DNA of the CDR3 is TGTGCCAGCAGGGGGGGGTGGAGTTCGGATCAGCCCCAGCATTTT.

V is TRBV2 and J is TRBJ2-3, with TRBD2 matching over 12 bases. Per the germline V gene, CDR1 is SNHLY and CDR2 is FYNNEI. This CDR3 is built from 16 residues. V gave up 6 bases and J gave up 4 bases; unmatched junction bases: 8. The CDR3 loop is CASRVTSGRRADTQYF. CDR3 nucleotide sequence: TGTGCCAGCAGGGTGACTAGCGGGAGACGGGCAGATACGCAGTATTTT.

This clone has a single count. The V call is TRBV28, the J call TRBJ1-2; D not certain. V was shortened by 1 base and J by 4 bases, with 7 bases between the two germline ends. Looked up from germline, CDR1 is MDHEN and CDR2 is SYDVKM. This CDR3 contains 13 residues. The CDR3 is CASSLSPRYGYTF. The CDR3 DNA sequence: TGTGCCAGCAGTTTATCCCCGCGCTATGGCTACACCTTC.

The chain links TRBV27 to TRBJ2-5; D is possibly TRBD2 (6 bases). Looked up from germline, CDR1 is MNHEY and CDR2 is SMNVEV (reference sequence). V lost 6 bases to trimming and J lost 5 bases, with 13 bases between them. The CDR3 covers 13 residues. The CDR3 spells CASREGYWETQYF. The CDR3, as DNA: TGTGCCAGCAGGGAGGGGTATTGGGAGACCCAGTACTTC.

This chain joins TRBV6-5 and TRBJ2-2; 8 nucleotides match TRBD1. This CDR3 has 15 amino acids. CDR1 and CDR2 (germline): MNHEY, SVGAGI. V dropped 7 bases and J dropped 0; count of bases not matched to a gene: 4. The CDR3: CASIQGAPNTGELFF. The CDR3 region has the DNA TGTGCCAGCATTCAGGGGGCGCCGAACACCGGGGAGCTGTTTTTT.

This clone was detected once. The chain recombines TRBV19 with TRBJ1-5, with D unclear. The V gene's germline CDR1 is LNHDA and CDR2 SQIVND (reference sequence). V was clipped by 4 bases and J by 2 bases, with 12 bases between them. There are 15 residues in the CDR3. CDR3 region: CASSNRGWGNQPQHF. CDR3 coding DNA: TGTGCCAGTAGTAATCGGGGATGGGGCAATCAGCCCCAGCATTTT.

The DNA of the CDR3 is TGTGCCAGCAGCCCCCGGACTAGCGGGAGGACCCCAAGTGAGCAGTTCTTC. Its protein is CASSPRTSGRTPSEQFF. The chain has TRBV13 and TRBJ2-1, with 14 nucleotides matching TRBD2. This CDR3 region has 17 residues. In germline, CDR1 is PRHDT, CDR2 FYEKMQ (reference sequence). The trim removed 5 bases at V and 9 bases at J, leaving 12 bases unmatched. Supplemented by reference TRBV13 and TRBJ2-1, the full variable domain reads AAGVIQSPRHLIKEKRETATLKCYPIPRHDTVYWYQQGPGQDPQFLISFYEKMQSDKGSIPDRFSAQQFSDYHSELNMSSLELGDSALYFCASSPRTSGRTPSEQFFGPGTRLTVL.

This chain links TRBV28 with TRBJ2-7; 10 nucleotides line up with TRBD2. The CDR3 runs 16 residues. After removal of 3 bases from V and 3 bases from J, the junction contained 8 bases not matched to a gene. CDR1 and CDR2 from the germline V gene are MDHEN and SYDVKM. CDR3 in DNA: TGTGCCAGCAGTTTGTATGGGACTAGCGCCAACTACGAGCAGTACTTC. Translation: CASSLYGTSANYEQYF.

The chain has TRBV10-3 and TRBJ2-1; D remains ambiguous. CDR3 size: 13 residues. CDR1 and CDR2 from the germline V gene are ENHRY and SYGVKD. Trimming removed 7 bases at V and 0 bases at J, with 7 bases between. The CDR3 spells CAINERSYNEQFF. For the CDR3, the DNA is TGTGCCATCAACGAGCGCTCCTACAATGAGCAGTTCTTC.

This clone has only a few counts. This chain uses TRBV7-8 with TRBJ1-5, with a weak D call TRBD1 (5 bases). Germline V CDR1 and CDR2: SGHVS, FQNEAQ. The CDR3 length is 13 residues. V lost 4 bases, J lost 4 bases, and 8 bases lay in between. The CDR3 protein is CASSSTDNQPQHF. CDR3 bases: TGTGCCAGCAGCTCGACAGATAATCAGCCCCAGCATTTT.

The genes are TRBV7-2 and TRBJ2-1, with 13 bases fitting TRBD2. This CDR3 contains 15 residues. V shed 5 bases and J 6 bases; nucleotides not matched to a gene: 4. The V gene's germline CDR1 is SGHTA and CDR2 FQGNSA. As DNA, the CDR3 is TGTGCCAGCAGCCCCGGGACTAGCGGGATCAATGAGCAGTTCTTC. It codes for CASSPGTSGINEQFF.

The chain is built from TRBV29-1 and TRBJ2-1; possible D gene TRBD1, 6 bases. CDR1 and CDR2 (germline): SQVTM, ANQGSEA. The CDR3 covers 10 residues. Written as DNA, the CDR3 is TGCGGATACAGGGACAATGAGCAGTTCTTC. It specifies CGYRDNEQFF.

This clone was detected only once. A junction boundary mismatches the germline segment, possibly from a read error. CDR3 amino acids: CASSRLPGQLQETQYF. For the CDR3, the DNA is TGTGCCAGCAGCCGCCTACCGGGACAGCTACAAGAAACCCAGTACTTC. This chain connects TRBV3-1 (or the pseudogene TRBV3-2) to TRBJ2-5; 7 nucleotides align to TRBD1. The germline V gene has CDR1 LGHDT and CDR2 YNNKEL (reference sequence). This CDR3 has 16 residues.

The V and J genes are TRBV5-4 and TRBJ2-1; 7 nucleotides align to TRBD2. J was trimmed by 7 bases and V by 5 bases; bases with no gene match: 9. Germline V gene lookup returns CDR1 SGHNT and CDR2 YYREEE (reference sequence). The CDR3 is 14 amino acids. CDR3 protein: CASRRGGSENEQFF. The CDR3 region has the DNA TGTGCCAGCAGACGCGGGGGTTCCGAAAATGAGCAGTTCTTC.